Sequencing of this TCR beta chain was carried out in a study of CD8 T cells in ankylosing spondylitis. General study results and limits: Some motif variants had been reported before (in reactive arthritis synovial fluid and blood). Disease-associated clones were reportedly significantly overrepresented in matched ankylosing spondylitis synovial fluid.

The V gene lost 0 bases and the J gene lost 4 bases, with 6 bases spanning the gap. Germline loops: CDR1 MNHEY, CDR2 SVGAGI. The CDR3 sequence is 13 residues long. This clonotype was seen a handful of times. Its target is unknown. Quantitative barcoded 5'-RACE was used to prepare TCR beta libraries. In TCRdb, the 5' RACE reads were re-called with MiXCR into one record per CDR3 protein. The sample shows more than 150,000 distinct CDR3 sequences, 15% to 20% of them seen only once. Sequenced: blood, either unsorted or a sorted T cell fraction (not recorded which). The sequence was collected from a male donor aged 10-30 years with ankylosing spondylitis or in good health (not recorded which). V gene TRBV6-5 combines with J gene TRBJ1-1; D gene unclear. CDR3 in amino acids: CASSYSSSTEAFF. The CDR3 DNA reads TGTGCCAGCAGTTACTCGTCTAGCACTGAAGCTTTCTTT.